This paragraph reports one TCR beta chain. This entry comes from a study of blood T cell repertoires in COVID-19. Across the whole study: Acute-phase and convalescent COVID-19 samples originated in the United States, Italy and Spain.

In the original processing: Nucleated cell number was recorded as an estimate derived from reference gene primer amplification. Method: immunoSEQ multiplex PCR; TCRdb's copy keeps in-frame clones and lacks some. The DNA was the basis for D and trimming; V, J and clone size are from that table. Among almost 100,000 clones listed, roughly nine tenths were seen once. CDR3 length: 16 residues. V lost 3 bases and J lost 7, with 19 bases in between. CDR1 is KGHSH, CDR2 LQKENI, per germline. This sequence joins TRBV18 and TRBJ2-1; a possible D gene is TRBD2 (6 bases). Input material: peripheral blood. The sequence was collected from a man between 45 and 60 years old with acute or convalescent COVID-19. CDR3: CASSPIIGGLRNEQFF. The DNA for the CDR3 is TGTGCCAGCTCACCGATCATCGGGGGTTTGAGGAATGAGCAGTTCTTC. The full variable domain, in which reference TRBV18 and TRBJ2-1 provide the parts outside the CDR3, is NAGVMQNPRHLVRRRGQEARLRCSPMKGHSHVYWYRQLPEEGLKFMVYLQKENIIDESGMPKERFSAEFPKEGPSILRIQQVVRGDSAAYFCASSPIIGGLRNEQFFGPGTRLTVL.